This is a list of T cell receptor beta chains from one sample in a study of cytomegalovirus exposure and HLA in healthy donors. Profiling relied on immunoSEQ multiplex PCR, and the TCRdb table lists in-frame clones only, not all of them. The sample has fewer than 55,000 clones, 72% seen once. What was sequenced was PBMCs. The receptors shown here come from a woman between 45 and 60 years old in good health and CMV-seropositive. Each CDR3 is given with its conserved first and last residue. A D gene is named only where the DNA matches it firmly. Not every row has a clone size; where given, it reads once, few, many or a size class.

-	TRBV28	TRBJ2-7	-	CASTGFYEQYF	TGTGCCAGTACAGGTTTCTACGAGCAGTACTTC
-	TRBV4-3	TRBJ2-7	-	CASSQDRTFPSYEQYF	TGCGCCAGCAGCCAAGACAGGACTTTCCCCTCCTACGAGCAGTACTTC
-	TRBV7-9	TRBJ1-1	TRBD1	CASSLVTGLNTEAFF	TGTGCCAGCAGCTTAGTGACAGGGCTGAACACTGAAGCTTTCTTT
-	TRBV6-5	TRBJ2-7	TRBD1	CASWTGPTYEQYF	TGTGCCTCCTGGACAGGCCCAACCTACGAGCAGTACTTC
-	TRBV9	TRBJ1-6	TRBD1	CASSGTGNSPLHF	TGTGCCAGCTCTGGGACAGGGAATTCACCCCTCCACTTT
-	TRBV19	TRBJ2-1	-	CASTGGTSQIVSYNEQFF	TGTGCCAGTACCGGAGGGACTTCACAAATTGTATCCTACAATGAGCAGTTCTTC
once	TRBV29-1	TRBJ2-7	-	CSVWDKGRVSHEQYF	TGCAGCGTTTGGGATAAGGGCAGGGTTAGCCACGAGCAGTACTTC
-	TRBV7-2	TRBJ2-5	TRBD2	CASSLASGPTQYF	TGTGCCAGCAGCTTAGCTAGCGGGCCCACCCAGTACTTC
-	TRBV5-6	TRBJ2-5	-	CASSSLLGNGETQYF	TGTGCCAGCAGCTCTTTGTTGGGCAACGGAGAGACCCAGTACTTC
-	TRBV9	TRBJ1-2	-	CASSVDRERLYGYTF	TGTGCCAGCAGCGTAGACCGGGAGCGGCTCTATGGCTACACCTTC
-	TRBV4-3	TRBJ2-2	-	CASSQGSRVTGELFF	TGCGCCAGCAGCCAAGGGTCACGGGTCACCGGGGAGCTGTTTTTT
-	TRBV27	TRBJ1-5	-	CASSLRESNQPQHF	TGTGCCAGCAGTCTCAGGGAAAGCAATCAGCCCCAGCATTTT
-	TRBV15	TRBJ2-7	TRBD2	CATSSLREGRLGEQYF	TGTGCCACCAGCAGCCTGAGGGAGGGCCGGCTAGGCGAGCAGTACTTC
-	TRBV7-9	TRBJ2-1	TRBD1	CASSKTQGVHEQFF	TGTGCCAGCAGCAAGACCCAGGGGGTACATGAGCAGTTCTTC
few	TRBV4-3	TRBJ1-1	TRBD1	CASSRLTGVNTEAFF	TGCGCCAGCAGCCGATTGACAGGGGTGAACACTGAAGCTTTCTTT
once	TRBV10-3	TRBJ2-5	TRBD2	CAINKGLQETQYF	TGTGCCATCAACAAGGGACTACAAGAGACCCAGTACTTC
-	TRBV7-8	TRBJ1-5	-	CASSAQTGGNQPQHF	TGTGCCAGCAGCGCCCAGACAGGAGGCAATCAGCCCCAGCATTTT
-	TRBV7-2	TRBJ2-1	TRBD2	CASSYRTSGRFF	TGTGCCAGCAGCTACAGGACTAGCGGGAGGTTCTTC
-	TRBV19	TRBJ2-7	-	CASSIQVGGAYEQYF	TGTGCCAGTAGTATACAAGTTGGCGGAGCCTACGAGCAGTACTTC
few	TRBV27	TRBJ1-5	-	CASSLRSNSNQPQHF	TGTGCCAGCAGTTTACGGAGTAATAGCAATCAGCCCCAGCATTTT
-	TRBV7-3	TRBJ1-6	-	CASSLTRSSPLHF	TGTGCCAGCAGCTTAACGAGAAGTTCACCCCTCCACTTT
-	TRBV6-5	TRBJ2-4	-	CASSYSAQGGKNIQYF	TGTGCCAGCAGTTACTCAGCCCAGGGCGGCAAAAACATTCAGTACTTC
-	TRBV6-4	TRBJ2-2	-	CARPGLQATTGELFF	TGTGCCAGACCGGGACTCCAAGCTACCACCGGGGAGCTGTTTTTT
once	TRBV5-8	TRBJ2-1	TRBD2	CASSYYPGLGGDEQFF	TGTGCCAGCAGCTATTACCCGGGACTAGGGGGGGATGAGCAGTTCTTC
few	TRBV27	TRBJ2-7	-	CASSLQADYEQYF	TGTGCCAGCAGTTTACAGGCAGACTACGAGCAGTACTTC
-	TRBV2	TRBJ1-5	-	CASGSSNQPQNF	TGTGCCAGCGGCAGTAGCAATCAGCCCCAGAATTTT
-	TRBV28	TRBJ1-1	-	CASSFNREDGTEAFF	TGTGCCAGCAGTTTTAACAGGGAAGATGGCACTGAAGCTTTCTTT
-	TRBV5-6	TRBJ2-5	TRBD2	CASSLKARAGEQTQYF	TGTGCCAGCAGCTTGAAAGCACGGGCGGGAGAGCAGACCCAGTACTTC
once	TRBV6-1	TRBJ2-2	-	CASRVEPYTGELFF	TGTGCCAGCAGGGTAGAGCCTTACACCGGGGAGCTGTTTTTT
-	TRBV6-6	TRBJ2-3	-	CASSYRGYTDTQYF	TGTGCCAGCAGTTACCGGGGATACACAGATACGCAGTATTTT
-	TRBV15	TRBJ2-1	-	CATGLTAGRSYNEQFF	TGTGCCACAGGGCTAACTGCTGGGAGATCCTACAATGAGCAGTTCTTC
-	TRBV25-1	TRBJ2-2	TRBD2	CASTLAGLDTGELFF	TGTGCCAGCACGTTAGCGGGGCTAGACACCGGGGAGCTGTTTTTT
-	TRBV2	TRBJ2-5	-	CASSPTEYQETQYF	TGTGCCAGCAGCCCGACAGAGTACCAAGAGACCCAGTACTTC
-	TRBV4-2	TRBJ2-1	-	CASSQDPGPYNEQFF	TGTGCCAGCAGCCAAGACCCTGGGCCATACAATGAGCAGTTCTTC
-	TRBV7-9	TRBJ1-1	-	CASSSTGKRTEAFF	TGTGCCAGCAGCTCCACAGGGAAGCGGACTGAAGCTTTCTTT
few	TRBV7-3	TRBJ1-5	-	CASSLRQDQPQHF	TGTGCCAGCAGCCTCAGGCAGGATCAGCCCCAGCATTTT
-	TRBV2	TRBJ2-3	-	CALQKDTQYF	TGTGCCCTCCAGAAGGATACGCAGTATTTT
-	TRBV30	TRBJ1-6	TRBD1	CAWRMGQRNSPLHF	TGTGCCTGGAGGATGGGACAGAGAAATTCACCCCTCCACTTT
-	TRBV7-8	TRBJ2-6	-	CASSAGQLASGANVLTF	TGTGCCAGCAGCGCGGGACAGTTAGCCTCTGGGGCCAACGTCCTGACTTTC
-	TRBV10-2	TRBJ1-1	-	CASSEGPGYTEAFF	TGCGCCAGCAGTGAGGGCCCGGGATACACTGAAGCTTTCTTT
-	TRBV7-2	TRBJ2-1	TRBD2	CASSHGLAGEQFF	TGTGCCAGCAGCCATGGACTAGCGGGTGAGCAGTTCTTC
-	TRBV19	TRBJ1-2	-	CASKGHPKDSYGYTF	TGTGCCAGTAAGGGACACCCGAAAGATTCCTATGGCTACACCTTC
few	TRBV6-1	TRBJ2-1	TRBD2	CASSELAGGYNEQFF	TGTGCCAGCAGTGAACTAGCGGGAGGCTACAATGAGCAGTTCTTC
-	TRBV7-3	TRBJ2-2	TRBD1	CASSLTSGTGYTGELFF	TGTGCCAGCAGCCTCACCTCCGGGACAGGGTACACCGGGGAGCTGTTTTTT
-	TRBV5-8	TRBJ2-7	-	CASSLGTAEQYF	TGTGCCAGCAGCTTGGGGACTGCAGAGCAGTACTTC
-	TRBV5-1	TRBJ2-3	TRBD2	CASSSGLAGVITDTQYF	TGCGCCAGCAGCTCAGGACTAGCGGGAGTAATCACAGATACGCAGTATTTT
-	TRBV15	TRBJ1-5	TRBD1	CATSRDRGANQPQHF	TGTGCCACCAGCAGAGACAGGGGGGCCAATCAGCCCCAGCATTTT
-	TRBV7-9	TRBJ1-6	-	CASSLELTDPGSYNSPLHF	TGTGCCAGCAGCTTAGAGTTAACCGATCCCGGCTCCTATAATTCACCCCTCCACTTT
-	TRBV7-2	TRBJ2-5	TRBD2	CASSLVSGGQGTQYF	TGTGCCAGCAGCTTAGTGTCGGGGGGGCAGGGGACCCAGTACTTC
-	TRBV5-8	TRBJ2-7	TRBD1	CASSFRRGSYEQYF	TGTGCCAGCAGCTTCCGCAGGGGGTCCTACGAGCAGTACTTC